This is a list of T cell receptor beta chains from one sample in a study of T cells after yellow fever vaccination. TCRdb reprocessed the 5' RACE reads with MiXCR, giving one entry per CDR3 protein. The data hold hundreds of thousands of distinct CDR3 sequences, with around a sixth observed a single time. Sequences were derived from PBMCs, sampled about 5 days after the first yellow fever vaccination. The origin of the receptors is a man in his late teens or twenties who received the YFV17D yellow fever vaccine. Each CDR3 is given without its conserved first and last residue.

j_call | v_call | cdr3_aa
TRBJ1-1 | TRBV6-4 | ASSSPIRGDMNTEAF
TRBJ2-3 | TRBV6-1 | ASSEAGQAPRFTQY
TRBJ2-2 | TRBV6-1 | ASSLVVVNTGELF
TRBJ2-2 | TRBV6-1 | ASTAPTSGGAGELF
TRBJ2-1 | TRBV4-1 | ASSQDLVNEQF
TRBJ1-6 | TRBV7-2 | ASSLGDSGSPLH
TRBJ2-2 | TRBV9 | ASSGGVAGNTGELF
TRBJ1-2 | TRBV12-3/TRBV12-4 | ATQRDRGVNGYT
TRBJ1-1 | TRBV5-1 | ASSTGLKTEAF
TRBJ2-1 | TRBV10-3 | ATRQGPSGGAGEQF
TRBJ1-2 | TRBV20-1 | SATRVSYGYT
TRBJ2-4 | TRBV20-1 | SAREGARNIQY
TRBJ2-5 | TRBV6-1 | ASSGYGTGQETQY
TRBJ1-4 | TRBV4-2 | ASTGTSGEKLF
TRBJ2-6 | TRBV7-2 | ASSRFGGAGANVLT
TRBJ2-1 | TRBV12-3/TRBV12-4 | ASSASGLNNEQF
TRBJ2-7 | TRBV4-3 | ASSPGHRSYEQY
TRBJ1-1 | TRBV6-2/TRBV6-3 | ASSYPLQGWNTEAF
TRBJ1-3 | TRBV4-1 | ASSQGPAPTVDTIY
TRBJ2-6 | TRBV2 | ATLQGSGANVLT
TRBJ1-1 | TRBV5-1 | ASSFRWGNTEAF
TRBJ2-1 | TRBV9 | ASSPPRTGGSEQF
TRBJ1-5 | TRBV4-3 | ASSQDVGYSNQPQH